Listed below are T cell receptor beta chains from one sample, sequenced in a study of blood T cell repertoires in COVID-19. This table comes from immunoSEQ multiplex PCR, and its TCRdb copy is limited to in-frame clones, with some not included. The sample has over 150,000 clones; around 84% are singletons. The source material was PBMCs or T cells enriched from blood (not recorded which). These receptors originate from a man aged 45 to 65 who had recovered from COVID-19. CDR3s include the opening cysteine and the closing phenylalanine or tryptophan. Fields, in order: clone size, CDR3 length, J gene, D gene, V gene, CDR3 protein, CDR3 DNA. The D gene is left open where the match is weak. The size entry is marked missing in some rows and otherwise reads once, few, many or a size class.

size: .
length: 14
J: TRBJ2-5
D: .
V: TRBV4-1
CDR3: CASSQIGIQETQYF
DNA: TGCGCCAGCAGCCAAATCGGGATTCAAGAGACCCAGTACTTC

size: .
length: 17
J: TRBJ1-2
D: .
V: TRBV7-2
CDR3: CASSLAPSRRPDYGYTF
DNA: TGTGCCAGCAGCTTAGCCCCTAGCCGGCGTCCAGACTATGGCTACACCTTC

size: .
length: 14
J: TRBJ1-2
D: .
V: TRBV6-5
CDR3: CASSYSGVRYGYTF
DNA: TGTGCCAGCAGTTATTCAGGGGTTCGGTATGGCTACACCTTC

size: .
length: 14
J: TRBJ1-1
D: .
V: TRBV5-1
CDR3: CASSLESVNTEAFF
DNA: TGCGCCAGCAGCTTGGAGTCGGTGAACACTGAAGCTTTCTTT

size: .
length: 13
J: TRBJ1-3
D: .
V: TRBV7-8
CDR3: CASSLVGSDTIYF
DNA: TGTGCCAGCAGCTTAGTCGGGTCTGACACCATATATTTT

size: .
length: 18
J: TRBJ2-5
D: .
V: TRBV7-2
CDR3: CASSLAWAGPNRGETQYF
DNA: TGTGCCAGCAGCTTAGCGTGGGCGGGGCCTAACCGGGGTGAGACCCAGTACTTC

size: .
length: 15
J: TRBJ2-1
D: TRBD2
V: TRBV6-1
CDR3: CASSEVSGGNSEQFF
DNA: TGTGCCAGCAGTGAAGTTAGCGGGGGTAATTCTGAGCAGTTCTTC

size: once
length: 12
J: TRBJ2-3
D: .
V: TRBV7-2
CDR3: CASSLDKDTQYF
DNA: TGTGCCAGCAGCTTAGATAAAGATACGCAGTATTTT

size: .
length: 14
J: TRBJ1-1
D: .
V: TRBV7-3
CDR3: CASSLQGSVTEAFF
DNA: TGTGCCAGCAGCTTACAGGGCTCTGTCACTGAAGCTTTCTTT

size: .
length: 12
J: TRBJ1-1
D: .
V: TRBV29-1
CDR3: CSVLTVNTEAFF
DNA: TGCAGCGTGCTTACAGTGAACACTGAAGCTTTCTTT

size: .
length: 12
J: TRBJ2-7
D: .
V: TRBV27
CDR3: CASSPDTAEQYF
DNA: TGTGCCAGCAGTCCGGACACGGCCGAGCAGTACTTC

size: .
length: 15
J: TRBJ1-3
D: TRBD1
V: TRBV11-3
CDR3: CASSRDSGSGNTIYF
DNA: TGTGCCAGCAGCCGGGACAGCGGCTCTGGAAACACCATATATTTT